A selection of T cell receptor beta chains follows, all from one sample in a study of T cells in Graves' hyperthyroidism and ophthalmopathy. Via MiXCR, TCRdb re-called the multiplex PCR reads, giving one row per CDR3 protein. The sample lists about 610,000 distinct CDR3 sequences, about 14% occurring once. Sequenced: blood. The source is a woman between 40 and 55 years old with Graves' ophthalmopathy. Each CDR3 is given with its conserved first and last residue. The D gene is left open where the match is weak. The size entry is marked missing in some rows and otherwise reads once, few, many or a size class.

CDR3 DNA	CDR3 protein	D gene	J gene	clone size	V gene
TGTGCCTGGAGCAGGGTTCGCAATCAGCCCCAGCATTTT	CAWSRVRNQPQHF	NA	TRBJ1-5	NA	TRBV30
TGTGCCAGCAGTTCCGGACTAGCGGGACCCTACGAGCAGTACTTC	CASSSGLAGPYEQYF	TRBD2	TRBJ2-7	many	TRBV12-3/TRBV12-4
TGTGCCAGCAGTTACTCACGAAGCGTGGGGGCCGGGGAGCTGTTTTTT	CASSYSRSVGAGELFF	NA	TRBJ2-2	many	TRBV6-5
TGCAGCGTTGAAGTCCCGACTAGCGGAATCGGGGCCAACGTCCTGACTTTC	CSVEVPTSGIGANVLTF	TRBD2	TRBJ2-6	few	TRBV29-1
TGTGCCTGGGAGCGGGACAACTACGAGCAGTACTTC	CAWERDNYEQYF	NA	TRBJ2-7	few	TRBV30
TGTGCCAGCACCCTCCCGGCTAGCGGGGCCGACGAGCAGTACTTC	CASTLPASGADEQYF	TRBD2	TRBJ2-7	NA	TRBV6-1
TGTGCCAGCAGTTACCACGGACCTATGAACACTGAAGCTTTCTTT	CASSYHGPMNTEAFF	NA	TRBJ1-1	many	TRBV6-2/TRBV6-3
TGCGCCAGCAGCCAAGCCCCTGGGGGTTCGCGTCTTGAAGCTTTCTTT	CASSQAPGGSRLEAFF	NA	TRBJ1-1	many	TRBV4-3
TGTGCCAGCAGTTTAAAGGGAAAAGCTTTCTTT	CASSLKGKAFF	NA	TRBJ1-1	many	TRBV28
TGTGCCAGCAGTTTACCGGGGCTCCGAGCTTTCTTT	CASSLPGLRAFF	NA	TRBJ1-1	many	TRBV28
TGTGCCAGCTCCCCGTCGGTTACGGCTGAAGCTTTCTTT	CASSPSVTAEAFF	NA	TRBJ1-1	few	TRBV18
TGTGCCAGCACCGACAGGGGGCGCTTGGATGGCTACACCTTC	CASTDRGRLDGYTF	TRBD1	TRBJ1-2	many	TRBV11-2
TGTGCCATCAGGGACGTAGAGAACACTGAAGCTTTCTTT	CAIRDVENTEAFF	NA	TRBJ1-1	NA	TRBV10-3
TGTGCCAGCAGCCTAGACCCCGGGACACCCTATGGCTACACCTTC	CASSLDPGTPYGYTF	NA	TRBJ1-2	NA	TRBV7-9
TGTGCCACCAGCAGAGATAAGTACACTGAAGCTTTCTTT	CATSRDKYTEAFF	NA	TRBJ1-1	many	TRBV15
TGTGCCAGCAGCACCACAGGGACCTCTGGAAACACCATATATTTT	CASSTTGTSGNTIYF	NA	TRBJ1-3	NA	TRBV2
TGTGCCAGCAGGGGACCCTCCTACGAGCAGTACTTC	CASRGPSYEQYF	NA	TRBJ2-7	many	TRBV12-3/TRBV12-4
TGTGCCAGCAGCCCCTTTTACGCGGAAGCTTTCTTT	CASSPFYAEAFF	NA	TRBJ1-1	many	TRBV28
TGTGCCACCAGCCGAAGACTAGCGGATAGCTCCTACGAGCAGTACTTC	CATSRRLADSSYEQYF	TRBD2	TRBJ2-7	many	TRBV15
TGTGCCAGCAGTTTATCGGGGCTAGTAAGCGAGCAGTACTTC	CASSLSGLVSEQYF	NA	TRBJ2-7	many	TRBV27